This T cell receptor (beta chain) came from a study of patients and donors after allogeneic stem cell transplantation (dated by TCRdb to the early 2020s). Libraries were prepared through RT-PCR. Sequencing was performed on a NextSeq 550. The raw public reads went through TCRdb reprocessing: fastp at Q25, MiXCR clone calling, in-frame beta chains kept. Rows merge per CDR3 protein into single entries with the most common DNA and genes. The sample table holds some 960,000 distinct CDR3 sequences, of which roughly 18% were seen once. Of the sample, 6% falls within the top ten clones. This clonotype came up a few times. Its antigen is currently not known. The input lacks base qualities; no much larger clone sits a single base away. The CDR3 measures 15 amino acids from cysteine to phenylalanine. Only CDR3 DNA is held: 45 bases, read in frame from base 1. At the junction V is shortened by 1 base and J by 4 bases, with 12 bases in between. Per the germline V gene, MGHRA is the CDR1 and YSYEKL is the CDR2.

The clonotype originates from a human donor who was either an allogeneic HSCT recipient or a stem cell or donor lymphocyte infusion donor (not recorded which). It is not recorded whose cells these are; they may come from a transplant donor. The specimen was blood, either unsorted or a sorted T cell fraction (not recorded which). This receptor chain uses TRBV4-1 and TRBJ2-3; D gene: possibly TRBD2, on 5 matching bases. The DNA sequence is given as TGCGCCAGCAGCCAAGTGGGAGCGGTCGCAGATACGCAGTATTTT. This gives the protein CASSQVGAVADTQYF.